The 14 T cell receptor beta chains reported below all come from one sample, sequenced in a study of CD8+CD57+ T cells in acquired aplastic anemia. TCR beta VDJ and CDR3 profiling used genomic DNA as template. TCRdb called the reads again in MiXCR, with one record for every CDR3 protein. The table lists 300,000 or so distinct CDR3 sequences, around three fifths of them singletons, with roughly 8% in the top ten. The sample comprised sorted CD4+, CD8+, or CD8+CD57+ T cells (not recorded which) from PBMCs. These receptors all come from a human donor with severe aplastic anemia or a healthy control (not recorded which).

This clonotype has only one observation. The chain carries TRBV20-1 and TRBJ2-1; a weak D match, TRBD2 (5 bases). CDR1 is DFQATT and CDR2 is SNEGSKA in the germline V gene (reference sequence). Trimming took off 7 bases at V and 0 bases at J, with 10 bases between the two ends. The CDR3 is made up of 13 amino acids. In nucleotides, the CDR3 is TGCAGTGTACTCGGACTCTCCTACAATGAGCAGTTCTTC. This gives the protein CSVLGLSYNEQFF.

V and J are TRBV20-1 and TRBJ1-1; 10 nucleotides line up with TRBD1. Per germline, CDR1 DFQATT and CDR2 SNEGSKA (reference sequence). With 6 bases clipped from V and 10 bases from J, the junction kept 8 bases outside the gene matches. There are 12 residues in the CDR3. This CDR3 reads CSARQGAGGAFF. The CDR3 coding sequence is TGCAGTGCGAGACAGGGGGCGGGTGGAGCTTTCTTT.

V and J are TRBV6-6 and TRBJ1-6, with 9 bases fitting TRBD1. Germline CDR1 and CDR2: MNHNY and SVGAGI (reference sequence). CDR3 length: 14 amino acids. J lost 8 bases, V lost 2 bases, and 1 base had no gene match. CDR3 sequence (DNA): TGTGCCAGCAGTTACGGGACAGGGCATTCACCCCTCCACTTT. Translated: CASSYGTGHSPLHF.

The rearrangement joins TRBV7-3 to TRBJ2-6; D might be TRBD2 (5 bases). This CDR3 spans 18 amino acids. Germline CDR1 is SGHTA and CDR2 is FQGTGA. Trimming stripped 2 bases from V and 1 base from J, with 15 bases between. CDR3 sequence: CASSLVPGELSGANVLTF. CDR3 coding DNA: TGTGCCAGCAGCTTAGTGCCCGGGGAGCTGTCTGGGGCCAACGTCCTGACTTTC.

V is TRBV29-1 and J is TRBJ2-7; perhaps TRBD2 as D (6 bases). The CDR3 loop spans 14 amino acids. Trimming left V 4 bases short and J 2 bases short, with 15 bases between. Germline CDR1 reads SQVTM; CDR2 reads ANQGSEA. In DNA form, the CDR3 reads TGCAGCGTTGTTTGGGTAGGGGAGGCCTACGAGCAGTACTTC. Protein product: CSVVWVGEAYEQYF.

The CDR3 here is CASSAGQGAGGNTIYF. CDR3 DNA: TGTGCCAGCAGCGCCGGACAGGGGGCTGGTGGAAACACCATATATTTT. This chain connects TRBV7-6 to TRBJ1-3; 11 bases match TRBD1. The trim removed 5 bases at V and 3 bases at J, leaving 6 bases unmatched. This CDR3 region has 16 residues. CDR1 and CDR2 from the germline V gene are SGHVS and FNYEAQ.

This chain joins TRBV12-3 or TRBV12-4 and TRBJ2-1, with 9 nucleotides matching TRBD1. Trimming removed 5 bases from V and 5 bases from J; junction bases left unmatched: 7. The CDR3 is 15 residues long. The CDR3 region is CASSTRTGVNNEQFF. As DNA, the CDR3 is TGTGCCAGCAGTACCCGGACAGGGGTTAACAATGAGCAGTTCTTC.

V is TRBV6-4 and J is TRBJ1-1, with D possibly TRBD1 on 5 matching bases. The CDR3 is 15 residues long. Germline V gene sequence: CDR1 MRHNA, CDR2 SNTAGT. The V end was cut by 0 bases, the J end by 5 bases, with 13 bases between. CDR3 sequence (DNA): TGTGCCAGCAGTGACTCGGACGGGGGATCGACTGAAGCTTTCTTT. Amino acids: CASSDSDGGSTEAFF.

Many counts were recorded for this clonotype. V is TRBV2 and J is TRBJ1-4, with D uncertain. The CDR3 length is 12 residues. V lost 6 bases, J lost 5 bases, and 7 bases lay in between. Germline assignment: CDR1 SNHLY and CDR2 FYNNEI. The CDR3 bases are TGTGCCAGCAGGGGTGCGAATGAAAAACTGTTTTTT. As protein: CASRGANEKLFF.

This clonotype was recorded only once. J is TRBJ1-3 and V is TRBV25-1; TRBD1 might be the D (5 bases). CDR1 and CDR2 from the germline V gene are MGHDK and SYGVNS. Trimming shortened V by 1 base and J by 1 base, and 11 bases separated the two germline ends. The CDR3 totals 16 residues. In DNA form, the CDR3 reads TGTGCCAGCAGTGAATCAGGGAGGAAATCTGGAAACACCATATATTTT. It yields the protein CASSESGRKSGNTIYF.

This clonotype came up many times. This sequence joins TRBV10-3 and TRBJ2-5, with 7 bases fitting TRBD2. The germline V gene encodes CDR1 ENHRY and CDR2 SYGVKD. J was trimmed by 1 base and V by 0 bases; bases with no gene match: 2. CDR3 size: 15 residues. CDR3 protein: CAISESGGLQETQYF. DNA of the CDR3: TGTGCCATCAGTGAGTCGGGAGGGCTCCAAGAGACCCAGTACTTC.

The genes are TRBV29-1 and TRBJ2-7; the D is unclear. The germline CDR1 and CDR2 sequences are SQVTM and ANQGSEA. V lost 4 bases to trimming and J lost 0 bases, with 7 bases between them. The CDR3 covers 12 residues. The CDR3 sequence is CSVGGSSYEQYF. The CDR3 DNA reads TGCAGCGTTGGCGGAAGCTCCTACGAGCAGTACTTC.

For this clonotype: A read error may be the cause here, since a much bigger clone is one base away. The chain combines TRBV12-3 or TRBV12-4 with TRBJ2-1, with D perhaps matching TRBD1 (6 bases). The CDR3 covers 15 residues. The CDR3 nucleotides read TGTGCCAGCAGGAGGGGGTTCAGCTCCTACAATGAGCGGTTCTTC. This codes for CASRRGFSSYNERFF.

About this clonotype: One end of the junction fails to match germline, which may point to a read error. The CDR3 is CATGNRENNEAFF. DNA for the CDR3: TGTGCCACCGGCAACAGAGAGAACAATGAAGCTTTCTTT. The rearrangement links TRBV15 to TRBJ1-1; D is ambiguous. Germline lookup yields CDR1 LNHNV and CDR2 YYDKDF (reference sequence). CDR3 length equals 13 residues. The whole variable domain, filled in from reference TRBV15 and TRBJ1-1, reads DAMVIQNPRYQVTQFGKPVTLSCSQTLNHNVMYWYQQKSSQAPKLLFHYYDKDFNNEADTPDNFQSRRPNTSFCFLDIRSPGLGDTAMYLCATGNRENNEAFFGQGTRLTVV.